A selection of T cell receptor beta chains follows, all from one sample in a study of blood T cell repertoires in COVID-19. Repertoires were generated with immunoSEQ multiplex PCR, while TCRdb's copy carries only in-frame clones and drops some. The table has about 230,000 clones, about 85% seen once; the top ten hold around 18%. The sample taken for sequencing was peripheral blood. The receptors here all came from a woman aged 80 or over with active or convalescent COVID-19. The CDR3 runs from the conserved cysteine through the conserved F or W. The order of the fields is clone size, J gene, V gene, CDR3 protein. Rows give clone size only sometimes, using once, few, many, or a class for an expanded clone.

abundance: .
j_gene: TRBJ2-2
v_gene: TRBV6-5
CDR3aa: CATRRVSTGELFF

abundance: .
j_gene: TRBJ2-1
v_gene: TRBV24-1
CDR3aa: CATSRTRAGDNEQFF

abundance: once
j_gene: TRBJ2-7
v_gene: TRBV5-6
CDR3aa: CASSHGTGGYEQYF

abundance: .
j_gene: TRBJ2-1
v_gene: TRBV5-1
CDR3aa: CASSNGQGVNEQFF

abundance: .
j_gene: TRBJ1-1
v_gene: TRBV4-3
CDR3aa: CASSQDSQGARAFF

abundance: .
j_gene: TRBJ1-1
v_gene: TRBV30
CDR3aa: CAWSAGGEAFF

abundance: .
j_gene: TRBJ2-5
v_gene: TRBV10-3
CDR3aa: CAISESNSQETQYF

abundance: .
j_gene: TRBJ2-1
v_gene: TRBV11-2
CDR3aa: CASGQDSLGNEQFF

abundance: .
j_gene: TRBJ2-5
v_gene: TRBV5-5
CDR3aa: CASTTAVGRRETQYF

abundance: .
j_gene: TRBJ1-2
v_gene: TRBV21-1
CDR3aa: CASSKSENPGTGHARLGYTF

abundance: .
j_gene: TRBJ1-5
v_gene: TRBV28
CDR3aa: CASSPLRVRNQPQHF

abundance: .
j_gene: TRBJ2-2
v_gene: TRBV6-1
CDR3aa: CASSARTGRGTGELFF

abundance: .
j_gene: TRBJ2-2
v_gene: TRBV5-6
CDR3aa: CASLRQGISGELFF

abundance: .
j_gene: TRBJ2-2
v_gene: TRBV12-3/TRBV12-4
CDR3aa: CASSPGVTGELFF

abundance: .
j_gene: TRBJ2-6
v_gene: TRBV9
CDR3aa: CASSVGTGVSGANVLTF

abundance: once
j_gene: TRBJ2-1
v_gene: TRBV5-1
CDR3aa: CASSLVQGSYNEQFF

abundance: .
j_gene: TRBJ1-1
v_gene: TRBV4-2
CDR3aa: CASSRIQGTYTEAFF

abundance: .
j_gene: TRBJ2-7
v_gene: TRBV27
CDR3aa: CASSPRTSGEGKQYF

abundance: .
j_gene: TRBJ1-1
v_gene: TRBV19
CDR3aa: CASSNVDRPKAEAFF

abundance: .
j_gene: TRBJ2-7
v_gene: TRBV11-3
CDR3aa: CASSLPGGGQRYEQYF

abundance: few
j_gene: TRBJ1-2
v_gene: TRBV28
CDR3aa: CASRLGTGGSWSYGYTF

abundance: .
j_gene: TRBJ1-5
v_gene: TRBV30
CDR3aa: CAWTEDSNQPQHF

abundance: .
j_gene: TRBJ1-2
v_gene: TRBV19
CDR3aa: CASSRQGFRNYGYTF

abundance: .
j_gene: TRBJ1-1
v_gene: TRBV11-2
CDR3aa: CASSFTNRPEAFF

abundance: .
j_gene: TRBJ2-7
v_gene: TRBV6-1
CDR3aa: CASSEQTGTGWGEQYF

abundance: .
j_gene: TRBJ1-1
v_gene: TRBV7-8
CDR3aa: CASSQTYSEAFF

abundance: .
j_gene: TRBJ1-2
v_gene: TRBV18
CDR3aa: CASSPTTDSPSEGYGYTF

abundance: once
j_gene: TRBJ2-3
v_gene: TRBV3-1/TRBV3-2
CDR3aa: CASSPPGTDTQYF

abundance: .
j_gene: TRBJ1-2
v_gene: TRBV6-1
CDR3aa: CASSEAKTRQGYYGYTF

abundance: .
j_gene: TRBJ2-2
v_gene: TRBV18
CDR3aa: CASSPTRTGTGELFF

abundance: .
j_gene: TRBJ1-2
v_gene: TRBV9
CDR3aa: CASSVAAGANYGYTF